The 16 T cell receptor beta chains in this list originate from one sample, sequenced in a study of blood T cell repertoires in COVID-19. Produced via immunoSEQ multiplex PCR; TCRdb's table is partial and in-frame only. The sample lists 70,000 to 100,000 clones; about 70% were seen once. The sample consisted of peripheral blood. These receptors originate from a woman in her sixties or seventies in a cohort sampled during active or convalescent COVID-19.

The chain recombines TRBV21-1 with TRBJ2-1; TRBD1 reflects the table's D call only, with no check against the DNA. TRBV21-1 is annotated as a pseudogene. There are 18 residues in the CDR3. The CDR3 DNA sequence: TGTGCCAGCAGCAAAGGCTGGGAACAGGGGAGGAGTAGCGATGAGCAGTTCTTC. It is translated as CASSKGWEQGRSSDEQFF.

The J gene is TRBJ2-3, the V gene TRBV11-2; TRBD2 agrees at 15 bases. The CDR3 is made up of 17 amino acids. Losses at the gene ends were 4 bases for V and 2 bases for J; bases not matched to a gene: 4. Germline V gene data show CDR1 as SGHAT and CDR2 as FQNNGV. The CDR3 is CASSYGLAGGPTDTQYF. CDR3 bases: TGTGCCAGCAGCTACGGACTAGCGGGGGGGCCCACAGATACGCAGTATTTT.

V usage is TRBV19 and J usage is TRBJ1-1; D is unclear. V lost 7 bases to trimming and J lost 4 bases, with 25 bases between them. Per germline, CDR1 LNHDA and CDR2 SQIVND (reference sequence). There are 17 residues in the CDR3. The DNA of the CDR3 is TGTGCCAGTACCATTCGTCCGGGGTACTTCCACCTCACTGAAGCTTTCTTT. This translates into CASTIRPGYFHLTEAFF.

The chain is built from TRBV9 and TRBJ2-7; 8 nucleotides agree with TRBD2. V gave up 0 bases and J gave up 6 bases; unmatched junction bases: 2. The CDR3 contains 13 residues. Germline loops: CDR1 SGDLS, CDR2 YYNGEE. CDR3 sequence: CASSVGSGAEQYF. The CDR3 nucleotides read TGTGCCAGCAGCGTAGGTAGCGGGGCCGAGCAGTACTTC.

The genes are TRBV6-6 and TRBJ1-2, with TRBD1 as a possible D gene (5 bases). The CDR3 length is 16 residues. Germline CDR1 MNHNY, CDR2 SVGAGI (reference sequence). V was shortened by 8 bases and J by 1 base, with 20 bases between the two germline ends. The CDR3 sequence: CASRKTEAGVNYGYTF. As DNA, the CDR3 is TGTGCCAGCCGAAAAACCGAGGCGGGGGTTAACTATGGCTACACCTTC.

On this clone itself: The limits of the CDR3 on the DNA are not certain, so only TCRdb's listed CDR3 is given. J is TRBJ1-2 and V is TRBV5-4; TRBD1 was called by the table and not checked on the DNA. The CDR3 length is 15 residues, termini included. Germline CDR1 is SGHNT and CDR2 is YYREEE (reference sequence). CDR3 residues: CASSLAAVGTGSETF.

The J gene is TRBJ2-7, the V gene TRBV5-1; TRBD1 agrees at 9 bases. The V segment lost 4 bases and the J segment 2 bases; nucleotides outside the gene matches: 10. There are 16 residues in the CDR3. The V gene's germline CDR1 is SGHRS and CDR2 YFSETQ. For the CDR3, the DNA is TGCGCCAGCAGCCTAACCCCGGGACAGGGAGCCTACGAGCAGTACTTC. It yields the protein CASSLTPGQGAYEQYF.

This clone appeared a single time. J is TRBJ1-6 and V is TRBV7-2; weak D call: TRBD1 (6 bases). The CDR3 is 15 residues long. V shed 6 bases and J shed 5 bases, with 14 bases lying between them. Germline V gene lookup returns CDR1 SGHTA and CDR2 FQGNSA. CDR3 coding DNA: TGTGCCAGCAGACCGACAGGCCAAAATAATTCACCCCTCCACTTT. This gives the protein CASRPTGQNNSPLHF. The whole variable domain, remainder taken from reference TRBV7-2 and TRBJ1-6, is GAGVSQSPSNKVTEKGKDVELRCDPISGHTALYWYRQSLGQGLEFLIYFQGNSAPDKSGLPSDRFSAERTGGSVSTLTIQRTQQEDSAVYLCASRPTGQNNSPLHFGNGTRLTVT.

This clone was detected only once. The CDR3 bases are TGTGCCAGCAGCTTCCTAGCGGGGGGAAGGACAGATACGCAGTATTTT. Translated: CASSFLAGGRTDTQYF. The chain joins TRBV7-2 to TRBJ2-3; 11 bases agree with TRBD2. Trimming cost V 3 bases and J 3 bases; bases outside gene matches: 5. CDR3 size: 16 residues. Germline V gene lookup returns CDR1 SGHTA and CDR2 FQGNSA.

The CDR3 spells CASRADRAYNEQFF. In DNA, the CDR3 is TGTGCCAGCAGGGCGGACAGGGCTTACAATGAGCAGTTCTTC. The rearrangement joins TRBV28 to TRBJ2-1; 8 positions match TRBD1. The CDR3 extends over 14 amino acids. J gave up 4 bases and V 6 bases, and 5 bases lay outside the gene matches. CDR1 is MDHEN, CDR2 SYDVKM, per germline. Full variable domain (missing parts from reference TRBV28 and TRBJ2-1): DVKVTQSSRYLVKRTGEKVFLECVQDMDHENMFWYRQDPGLGLRLIYFSYDVKMKEKGDIPEGYSVSREKKERFSLILESASTNQTSMYLCASRADRAYNEQFFGPGTRLTVL.

The CDR3: CASSQDPSSNEKLFF. The CDR3 DNA sequence: TGTGCCAGCAGCCAAGACCCCTCCTCTAATGAAAAACTGTTTTTT. The chain has TRBV14 and TRBJ1-4; no definite D call. CDR3 size: 15 residues. V was clipped by 0 bases and J by 3 bases, with 8 bases between them. The germline CDR1 and CDR2 sequences are SGHDN and FVKESK.

The chain uses TRBV6-5 and TRBJ1-2; 7 nucleotides match TRBD1. CDR3 length: 14 amino acids. Trimming cost V 2 bases and J 7 bases; bases outside gene matches: 7. Germline V lookup: CDR1 MNHEY, CDR2 SVGAGI. The CDR3 here is CASSYARGILGYTF. In DNA, the CDR3 is TGTGCCAGCAGTTACGCCAGGGGGATTCTTGGCTACACCTTC.

J is TRBJ2-5 and V is TRBV6-5; 8 bases are shared with TRBD1. Looked up from germline, CDR1 is MNHEY and CDR2 is SVGAGI. V shed 7 bases and J 9 bases; nucleotides not matched to a gene: 13. This CDR3 contains 14 residues. CDR3 in amino acids: CASIPTGDPPAQYF. In DNA form, the CDR3 reads TGTGCCAGCATACCGACAGGGGACCCTCCGGCCCAGTACTTC.

The chain is built from TRBV4-1 and TRBJ2-6, with D tentatively TRBD2 (6 bases). CDR3 length equals 16 residues. Germline CDR1 is MGHRA and CDR2 is YSYEKL. Trimming left V 1 base short and J 2 bases short, with 9 bases between. The CDR3 region is CASSQGSGAGANVLTF. The CDR3 bases are TGCGCCAGCAGCCAAGGATCGGGAGCTGGGGCCAACGTCCTGACTTTC.

The J gene is TRBJ2-7, the V gene TRBV5-6; tentatively, D is TRBD1 (10 bases). This CDR3 has 17 residues. Germline CDR1 and CDR2: SGHDT and YYEEEE. Trimming removed 4 bases from V and 6 bases from J, with 26 bases in between. This CDR3 is CASSPTGGLAGLSEQYF. For the CDR3, the DNA is TGTGCCAGCAGCCCGACAGGGGGCCTAGCGGGGTTGTCCGAGCAGTACTTC.

The V gene is TRBV19, the J gene TRBJ2-3; 16 bases match TRBD2. The CDR3 contains 18 residues. Germline trimming cut 3 bases from V and 5 bases from J; bases unmatched to any gene: 8. Germline-derived CDR1 and CDR2 are LNHDA and SQIVND (reference sequence). CDR3 bases: TGTGCCAGTAGTATCAAGGGACTAGCGGGGGGGGTAGGAGATACGCAGTATTTT. Protein: CASSIKGLAGGVGDTQYF.